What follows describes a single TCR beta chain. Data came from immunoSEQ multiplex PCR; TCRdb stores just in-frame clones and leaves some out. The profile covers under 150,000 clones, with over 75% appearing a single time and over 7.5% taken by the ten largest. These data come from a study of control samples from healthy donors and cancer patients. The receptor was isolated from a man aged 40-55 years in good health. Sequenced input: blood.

CDR3 loop: CASSPSLSDEGNEKLFF. In nucleotides, the CDR3 is TGTGCCAGCAGTCCCTCCCTGTCGGACGAGGGTAATGAAAAACTGTTTTTT. This chain connects TRBV6-6 to TRBJ1-4, with D unresolved. The CDR3 is 17 amino acids. From germline, CDR1 is MNHNY and CDR2 SVGAGI (reference sequence). The V end was cut by 5 bases, the J end by 4 bases, with 20 bases between.